These T cell receptor beta chains were read from a single sample in a study of T cells in Graves' hyperthyroidism and ophthalmopathy. TCRdb re-analysed the multiplex PCR reads in MiXCR, keeping a single row per CDR3 protein. The sample has 350,000 or so distinct CDR3 sequences, about 18% seen once. Sequencing was carried out using blood. Every receptor here comes from a woman aged 25-40 years with Graves' hyperthyroidism that later progressed to Graves' ophthalmopathy. Both conserved end residues are part of each CDR3. A D gene is named only where the DNA matches it firmly. The size of a clone is reported for some rows only, either as once, few or many, or as a class for expanded clones.

size,D,V,J,CDR3,DNA
many,NA,TRBV30,TRBJ2-7,CACTKTDSYEQYF,TGTGCCTGCACGAAGACGGATTCCTACGAGCAGTACTTC
many,TRBD2,TRBV20-1,TRBJ2-4,CSALGLAGDGAKNIQYF,TGCAGTGCTTTGGGACTAGCGGGAGACGGAGCCAAAAACATTCAGTACTTC
NA,NA,TRBV27,TRBJ1-4,CARSDARSTFF,TGTGCCAGGTCCGACGCCCGAAGCACGTTTTTT
many,NA,TRBV20-1,TRBJ1-1,CSAIRTGLGTEAFF,TGCAGTGCTATACGAACAGGGTTAGGCACTGAAGCTTTCTTT
few,NA,TRBV10-3,TRBJ2-7,CAISEPGKSYEQYF,TGTGCCATCAGTGAACCCGGGAAGTCCTACGAGCAGTACTTC
many,NA,TRBV3-1,TRBJ2-5,CASSRRTVSQETQYF,TGTGCCAGCAGCCGTCGGACAGTTAGCCAAGAGACCCAGTACTTC
few,NA,TRBV7-2,TRBJ1-1,CASRKGGTEAFF,TGTGCCAGCAGAAAAGGTGGCACTGAAGCTTTCTTT
NA,TRBD2,TRBV30,TRBJ2-1,CAWSVGPGGFHNEQFF,TGTGCCTGGAGTGTAGGGCCGGGGGGGTTCCACAATGAGCAGTTCTTC
many,NA,TRBV10-3,TRBJ1-4,CAIRGGIDEKLFF,TGTGCCATCAGGGGGGGGATTGATGAAAAACTGTTTTTT
many,TRBD1,TRBV5-1,TRBJ1-1,CASSKGQGEAEAFF,TGCGCCAGCAGCAAAGGACAGGGTGAAGCTGAAGCTTTCTTT
few,NA,TRBV24-1,TRBJ2-2,CATRTPNTGELFF,TGTGCCACCAGGACACCCAACACCGGGGAGCTGTTTTTT
NA,TRBD1,TRBV4-2,TRBJ1-6,CASSQETTGSYNSPLHF,TGTGCCAGCAGCCAAGAAACGACAGGGTCCTATAATTCACCCCTCCACTTT
few,NA,TRBV12-3/TRBV12-4,TRBJ2-4,CASSLSGLAKNIQYF,TGTGCCAGCAGTTTGTCGGGTTTAGCCAAAAACATTCAGTACTTC
many,TRBD1,TRBV10-3,TRBJ1-1,CAIRGTGGRNTEAFF,TGTGCCATCAGGGGGACAGGCGGGCGAAACACTGAAGCTTTCTTT
many,NA,TRBV20-1,TRBJ2-1,CSAGAADEQFF,TGCAGTGCCGGAGCGGCCGATGAGCAGTTCTTC
many,TRBD1,TRBV12-3/TRBV12-4,TRBJ1-1,CASSRGQPNTEAFF,TGTGCCAGCAGTAGGGGACAGCCGAACACTGAAGCTTTCTTT
NA,NA,TRBV29-1,TRBJ2-5,CSVEAPGRGETQYF,TGCAGCGTTGAAGCCCCCGGCCGAGGGGAGACCCAGTACTTC
NA,NA,TRBV20-1,TRBJ1-3,CSARRPGMRRSSGNTIYF,TGCAGTGCTAGACGGCCAGGGATGAGGAGGAGCTCTGGAAACACCATATATTTT
many,TRBD2,TRBV10-3,TRBJ2-3,CAITPGLAPATSTDTQYF,TGTGCCATCACTCCGGGACTAGCGCCAGCTACTAGCACAGATACGCAGTATTTT
NA,TRBD1,TRBV27,TRBJ2-3,CASSLSGQGTDTQYF,TGTGCCAGCAGTTTATCGGGACAGGGCACAGATACGCAGTATTTT
NA,NA,TRBV5-6,TRBJ1-1,CASRHGRSAGADAFF,TGTGCCAGCAGGCATGGGCGTTCGGCCGGGGCTGATGCTTTCTTT
many,NA,TRBV20-1,TRBJ2-5,CSAQSRGTVEETQYF,TGCAGTGCCCAATCCAGGGGTACTGTGGAAGAGACCCAGTACTTC
many,NA,TRBV20-1,TRBJ1-3,CSAPDSDEFSGNTIYF,TGCAGTGCCCCCGACAGTGATGAATTTTCTGGAAACACCATATATTTT
few,NA,TRBV14,TRBJ2-7,CASSHWDHHYEQYF,TGTGCCAGCAGCCACTGGGACCATCACTACGAGCAGTACTTC
many,NA,TRBV27,TRBJ1-5,CASSLTGDNQPQHF,TGTGCCAGCAGTTTGACAGGTGACAATCAGCCCCAGCATTTT
many,TRBD1,TRBV2,TRBJ2-1,CASSESGGSSYNEQFF,TGTGCCAGCAGTGAATCAGGGGGAAGCTCCTACAATGAGCAGTTCTTC
many,TRBD1,TRBV27,TRBJ1-5,CASSLSGGINQPQHF,TGTGCCAGCAGTTTGTCAGGGGGCATCAATCAGCCCCAGCATTTT
NA,NA,TRBV6-1,TRBJ2-1,CASSPLGDIEQFF,TGTGCCAGCAGCCCTCTGGGAGATATTGAGCAGTTCTTC
few,NA,TRBV29-1,TRBJ2-1,CSVERRGYVTNEQFF,TGCAGCGTTGAACGACGGGGCTACGTTACCAATGAGCAGTTCTTC
few,NA,TRBV6-6,TRBJ2-1,CASSYQGLQFF,TGTGCCAGCAGTTACCAGGGTTTGCAGTTCTTC
NA,NA,TRBV20-1,TRBJ2-3,CSPRRGATDTQYF,TGCAGTCCCCGCCGGGGGGCCACAGATACGCAGTATTTT
NA,NA,TRBV13,TRBJ1-4,CASSLGSNEKLFF,TGTGCCAGCAGCTTAGGAAGTAATGAAAAACTGTTTTTT
NA,NA,TRBV19,TRBJ1-1,CASTPGQNTEAFF,TGTGCCAGTACCCCGGGGCAGAACACTGAAGCTTTCTTT
NA,NA,TRBV19,TRBJ1-1,CASSMFRESEAFF,TGTGCCAGTAGTATGTTTCGGGAGAGTGAAGCTTTCTTT
NA,TRBD1,TRBV2,TRBJ2-3,CASSEFGDRASTDTQYF,TGTGCCAGCAGTGAATTCGGGGACAGGGCCTCCACAGATACGCAGTATTTT
NA,TRBD2,TRBV6-1,TRBJ2-7,CASGTSGVSYEQYF,TGTGCCAGCGGAACTAGCGGGGTTTCCTACGAGCAGTACTTC
many,NA,TRBV2,TRBJ1-2,CASSEPVFISNYGYTF,TGTGCCAGCAGTGAGCCAGTGTTTATATCTAACTATGGCTACACCTTC
NA,TRBD2,TRBV19,TRBJ2-1,CASSMRGGDGYNEQFF,TGTGCCAGTAGTATGCGGGGAGGGGATGGATACAATGAGCAGTTCTTC
NA,NA,TRBV12-3/TRBV12-4,TRBJ2-7,CASSSRGSFSYEQYF,TGTGCCAGCAGTTCAAGGGGGAGTTTCTCCTACGAGCAGTACTTC
many,NA,TRBV19,TRBJ1-1,CASSVPSRNTEAFF,TGTGCCAGTAGTGTCCCCTCACGGAACACTGAAGCTTTCTTT
few,NA,TRBV7-9,TRBJ2-2,CASSLLSEANTGELFF,TGTGCCAGCAGCTTATTGTCTGAAGCGAACACCGGGGAGCTGTTTTTT
once,NA,TRBV6-9,TRBJ1-5,CASSYETKEDQPQHF,TGTGCCAGCAGTTACGAGACAAAGGAGGATCAGCCCCAGCATTTT
many,TRBD1,TRBV29-1,TRBJ1-2,CSVDRGYGYTF,TGCAGCGTCGACAGGGGCTATGGCTACACCTTC
many,TRBD1,TRBV12-3/TRBV12-4,TRBJ2-2,CASSLTGGAAGELFF,TGTGCCAGCAGTTTGACAGGGGGCGCGGCTGGGGAGCTGTTTTTT
few,NA,TRBV6-5,TRBJ1-2,CASSYGREGYGYTF,TGTGCCAGCAGTTACGGCAGGGAGGGCTATGGCTACACCTTC
NA,NA,TRBV6-1,TRBJ2-7,CASSESGWAYEQYF,TGTGCCAGCAGTGAATCCGGATGGGCCTACGAGCAGTACTTC
many,TRBD2,TRBV6-2/TRBV6-3,TRBJ2-1,CASSSGNSYNEQFF,TGTGCCAGCAGTAGCGGGAACTCCTACAATGAGCAGTTCTTC
many,NA,TRBV19,TRBJ1-2,CASSIVTGPNYGYTF,TGTGCCAGTAGTATAGTGACCGGACCTAACTATGGCTACACCTTC
many,NA,TRBV5-1,TRBJ2-7,CASSPTGSYEQYF,TGTGCCAGCAGCCCCACGGGTTCCTACGAGCAGTACTTC
few,NA,TRBV10-3,TRBJ2-3,CAISFRGATDTQYF,TGTGCCATCAGTTTCAGGGGTGCAACAGATACGCAGTATTTT
many,TRBD2,TRBV6-1,TRBJ2-7,CASSSYGGAGYEQYF,TGTGCCAGCAGTTCTTACGGGGGGGCGGGCTACGAGCAGTACTTC
many,NA,TRBV7-9,TRBJ1-1,CASSLAQTEAFF,TGTGCCAGCAGCTTAGCGCAGACTGAAGCTTTCTTT
NA,TRBD1,TRBV2,TRBJ1-5,CASTRTGGSPQHF,TGTGCCAGCACCCGGACAGGGGGCTCGCCCCAGCATTTT